Each of the 24 T cell receptor beta chains below was sequenced from the same sample in a study of cytomegalovirus exposure and HLA in healthy donors. PCR primers comprised 60 Vbeta and 13 Jbeta primers. The table came from immunoSEQ multiplex PCR; TCRdb's copy has only in-frame clones and leaves some out. Among approximately 110,000 clones, 70% to 80% were seen once, and the ten largest hold 1% to 1.5%. The sample taken for sequencing was PBMCs. Source of these receptors: a man in his forties in good health and CMV-seronegative.

The chain has TRBV7-9 and TRBJ2-5, with a weak D call TRBD2 (6 bases). V lost 8 bases to trimming and J lost 6 bases, with 19 bases between them. This CDR3 is built from 14 residues. Germline CDR1 and CDR2: SEHNR and FQNEAQ (reference sequence). This chain's CDR3 is CASRQLAVIQTQYF. The DNA of the CDR3 is TGTGCCAGCCGCCAGTTAGCGGTAATCCAGACCCAGTACTTC.

V is TRBV7-9 and J is TRBJ2-1; the match to TRBD2 covers 7 bases. V lost 1 base, J lost 7 bases, and 10 bases stayed unmatched. CDR1 and CDR2 (germline): SEHNR, FQNEAQ (reference sequence). This CDR3 spans 16 amino acids. DNA for the CDR3: TGTGCCAGCAGCTTAGGCCCTGCCCTCGGGGGGAATGAGCAGTTCTTC. This translates into CASSLGPALGGNEQFF.

This clone was seen only a few times. The chain is built from TRBV7-9 and TRBJ2-4; 8 bases align to TRBD2. The CDR3 is made up of 16 amino acids. Trimming at V came to 0 bases and at J to 0 bases, leaving 1 base not matched to a gene. Germline V gene sequence: CDR1 SEHNR, CDR2 FQNEAQ (reference sequence). CDR3 region: CASSLAAGGAKNIQYF. The CDR3, as DNA: TGTGCCAGCAGCTTAGCGGCGGGGGGAGCCAAAAACATTCAGTACTTC.

The V call is TRBV14, the J call TRBJ2-7; 10 bases fit TRBD1. CDR3 length: 13 residues. Germline V gene lookup returns CDR1 SGHDN and CDR2 FVKESK. V dropped 6 bases and J dropped 2; count of bases not matched to a gene: 1. The CDR3 is CASRDRGTYEQYF. The CDR3 coding sequence is TGTGCCAGCAGGGACAGGGGGACCTACGAGCAGTACTTC.

V and J are TRBV11-2 and TRBJ2-7, with a weak D call TRBD2 (7 bases). V lost 7 bases and J 6 bases, leaving 19 bases between the germline ends. CDR3 size: 14 residues. Germline CDR1 is SGHAT and CDR2 is FQNNGV. The CDR3 nucleotides read TGTGCCAGCACCCGGGGGCTAGCGGCGATCGAGCAGTACTTC. Translation: CASTRGLAAIEQYF. Full variable domain (remainder filled in from reference TRBV11-2 and TRBJ2-7): EAGVAQSPRYKIIEKRQSVAFWCNPISGHATLYWYQQILGQGPKLLIQFQNNGVVDDSQLPKDRFSAERLKGVDSTLKIQPAKLEDSAVYLCASTRGLAAIEQYFGPGTRLTVT.

This clone occurred a few times. The chain links TRBV7-9 to TRBJ2-5, with 8 bases matching TRBD2. The germline CDR1 and CDR2 sequences are SEHNR and FQNEAQ (reference sequence). Unmatched junction bases numbered 6, after V lost 5 bases and J lost 7 bases. CDR3 length: 13 residues. The CDR3 coding sequence is TGTGCCAGCAGCCAAGCGGGAGCGGGGACCCAGTACTTC. Protein sequence: CASSQAGAGTQYF.

This clone occurred a few times. The genes are TRBV27 and TRBJ1-3, with TRBD1 matching 7 bases. The germline V gene encodes CDR1 MNHEY and CDR2 SMNVEV (reference sequence). Unmatched junction bases numbered 3, after V lost 6 bases and J lost 4 bases. The CDR3 spans 13 residues. CDR3 DNA sequence: TGTGCCAGCAGCAGGGGGTTCGGAAACACCATATATTTT. Amino acids: CASSRGFGNTIYF.

This chain links TRBV18 with TRBJ2-2; a possible D gene is TRBD1 (6 bases). V was clipped by 2 bases and J by 5 bases, with 9 bases between them. Germline CDR1 reads KGHSH; CDR2 reads LQKENI. This CDR3 has 14 amino acids. CDR3: CASSPGGLTGELFF. The CDR3 DNA is TGTGCCAGCTCACCAGGGGGCCTAACCGGGGAGCTGTTTTTT.

This sequence joins TRBV4-1 and TRBJ2-7; a weak D match, TRBD1 (6 bases). Germline V gene data show CDR1 as MGHRA and CDR2 as YSYEKL. The CDR3 covers 14 residues. The ends were cut back, 2 bases at V and 2 bases at J, with 10 bases in the middle. The DNA for the CDR3 is TGCGCCAGCAGCCAACCGGACAGAGCCTACGAGCAGTACTTC. This sequence encodes CASSQPDRAYEQYF.

The chain joins TRBV4-2 to TRBJ2-7; 12 nucleotides agree with TRBD2. V lost 2 bases, J lost 5 bases, and 4 bases stayed unmatched. CDR1 LGHNA and CDR2 YNFKEQ come from the germline V gene. The CDR3 runs 15 residues. The DNA of the CDR3 is TGTGCCAGCAGCCAACAGACTAGCGGGAGAGACGAGCAGTACTTC. It codes for CASSQQTSGRDEQYF.

The rearrangement links TRBV5-1 to TRBJ2-2; TRBD1 aligns across 7 bases. The trim removed 3 bases at V and 6 bases at J, leaving 8 bases unmatched. The CDR3 sequence is 15 residues long. The V gene's germline CDR1 is SGHRS and CDR2 YFSETQ. In nucleotides, the CDR3 is TGCGCCAGCAGCTCGGGACAGACCCCTGCCGGGGAGCTGTTTTTT. This codes for CASSSGQTPAGELFF.

The V and J genes are TRBV5-6 and TRBJ2-7, with 9 bases that match TRBD1. The V and J ends lost 3 bases and 4 bases, in that order; junction bases with no gene match: 8. Germline loops: CDR1 SGHDT, CDR2 YYEEEE. The CDR3 runs 15 residues. This chain's CDR3 is CASSWGSGTGYEQYF. CDR3 DNA: TGTGCCAGCAGCTGGGGATCCGGGACAGGGTACGAGCAGTACTTC.

The chain carries TRBV5-6 and TRBJ1-6; possibly TRBD1 for D (6 bases). Between the trimmed V and J ends, which lost 3 bases and 4 bases, there was a span of 14 bases. Per the germline V gene, CDR1 is SGHDT and CDR2 is YYEEEE. The CDR3 spans 16 residues. The CDR3 nucleotides are TGTGCCAGCAGCTCTAGGGGGTATCAGTATAATTCACCCCTCCACTTT. This gives the protein CASSSRGYQYNSPLHF.

Only a few counts were recorded for this clone. In DNA form, the CDR3 reads TGTGCCAGCTCACCCACGTCCCGACCGACAGGGGGAGGAGAGACCCAGTACTTC. It specifies CASSPTSRPTGGGETQYF. The chain joins TRBV18 to TRBJ2-5, with 9 bases that match TRBD1. The trim removed 3 bases at V and 4 bases at J, leaving 15 bases unmatched. The CDR3 extends over 18 amino acids. Germline V lookup: CDR1 KGHSH, CDR2 LQKENI.

The V gene is TRBV5-1, the J gene TRBJ2-3, with 9 nucleotides matching TRBD1. V trimming: 3 bases; J trimming: 3 bases; junction bases outside the gene matches: 5. The germline gives CDR1 SGHRS, CDR2 YFSETQ. This CDR3 is built from 15 residues. CDR3 in DNA: TGCGCCAGCAGCTCTTCCGGGACAGGGACAGATACGCAGTATTTT. Translating it yields CASSSSGTGTDTQYF.

The chain employs TRBV19 and TRBJ2-7, with TRBD2 as a possible D gene (6 bases). Deletions cut 4 bases from V and 3 bases from J, with 10 bases between. Per the germline V gene, CDR1 is LNHDA and CDR2 is SQIVND (reference sequence). The CDR3 loop spans 13 amino acids. The CDR3 protein is CASSSQGLYEQYF. DNA for the CDR3: TGTGCCAGTAGTAGCCAGGGACTCTACGAGCAGTACTTC.

This chain joins TRBV4-3 and TRBJ2-7; D is ambiguous. The V end was cut by 0 bases, the J end by 0 bases, with 9 bases between. Germline V gives CDR1 LGHNA, CDR2 YSLEER. CDR3 length equals 15 residues. This chain's CDR3 is CASSQDRPGSYEQYF. CDR3 nucleotide sequence: TGCGCCAGCAGCCAAGATCGGCCGGGCTCCTACGAGCAGTACTTC.

The V gene is TRBV28, the J gene TRBJ2-7; weak D call: TRBD1 (6 bases). From germline, CDR1 is MDHEN and CDR2 SYDVKM. The CDR3 has 16 amino acids. The V and J ends lost 4 bases and 3 bases respectively, with 19 bases between them. CDR3 DNA: TGTGCCAGCAGTTCCTACACCCCAGGGGCCTACTACGAGCAGTACTTC. Encoded protein: CASSSYTPGAYYEQYF.

V usage is TRBV5-1 and J usage is TRBJ1-3, with TRBD1 identical over 10 bases. Germline V lookup: CDR1 SGHRS, CDR2 YFSETQ. CDR3 length equals 16 residues. Trimming took 0 bases from V and 0 from J; bases not matched to a gene: 0. The CDR3 region is CASSLGTGGSGNTIYF. CDR3 bases: TGCGCCAGCAGCTTGGGGACAGGGGGCTCTGGAAACACCATATATTTT. Supplemented by reference TRBV5-1 and TRBJ1-3, the full variable domain reads KAGVTQTPRYLIKTRGQQVTLSCSPISGHRSVSWYQQTPGQGLQFLFEYFSETQRNKGNFPGRFSGRQFSNSRSEMNVSTLELGDSALYLCASSLGTGGSGNTIYFGEGSWLTVV.

The gene calls are TRBV7-9 and TRBJ2-3, with a weak D call TRBD1 (5 bases). Germline assignment: CDR1 SEHNR and CDR2 FQNEAQ (reference sequence). V shed 1 base and J shed 2 bases, with 7 bases lying between them. The CDR3 loop spans 14 amino acids. CDR3 bases: TGTGCCAGCAGCTTAGGGGGCACCACAGATACGCAGTATTTT. It codes for CASSLGGTTDTQYF.

This chain links TRBV19 with TRBJ1-1; no definite D call. Germline-derived CDR1 and CDR2 are LNHDA and SQIVND (reference sequence). The CDR3 extends over 14 amino acids. The germline V and J ends were trimmed by 6 bases and 2 bases, with 13 bases remaining between them. This CDR3 is CASSKRTANTEAFF. Written as DNA, the CDR3 is TGTGCCAGTAGCAAACGGACTGCTAACACTGAAGCTTTCTTT.

CDR3 protein: CATTGNLRGYTF. CDR3 sequence (DNA): TGTGCCACCACGGGGAACCTTCGGGGCTACACCTTC. This chain joins TRBV19 and TRBJ1-2; D gene uncertain. The CDR3 sequence is 12 residues long. Looked up from germline, CDR1 is LNHDA and CDR2 is SQIVND (reference sequence). Trimming shortened V by 10 bases and J by 8 bases, and 17 bases separated the two germline ends.

The chain uses TRBV28 and TRBJ1-6; no reliable D call. The germline V and J ends were trimmed by 2 bases and 7 bases, with 6 bases remaining between them. Germline values: CDR1 MDHEN, CDR2 SYDVKM. There are 13 residues in the CDR3. Here the CDR3 DNA reads TGTGCCAGCAGTTTAACGGGGAATTCACCCCTCCACTTT. Translation: CASSLTGNSPLHF. Full variable domain (outside the CDR3, taken from reference TRBV28 and TRBJ1-6): DVKVTQSSRYLVKRTGEKVFLECVQDMDHENMFWYRQDPGLGLRLIYFSYDVKMKEKGDIPEGYSVSREKKERFSLILESASTNQTSMYLCASSLTGNSPLHFGNGTRLTVT.

V usage is TRBV4-3 and J usage is TRBJ2-1, with 10 bases fitting TRBD2. CDR1 and CDR2 (germline): LGHNA, YSLEER. This CDR3 is 18 amino acids long. J gave up 4 bases and V 1 base, and 10 bases lay outside the gene matches. The CDR3 is CASSQGSASGGAYNEQFF. As DNA, the CDR3 is TGCGCCAGCAGCCAAGGGTCGGCTAGCGGGGGCGCATACAATGAGCAGTTCTTC.